This TCR beta chain was sequenced during a study of CD8 T cells in Susac syndrome. A quantity of about 0.5 to 1 ug RNA underwent reverse transcription using random hexamers. Coverage of TCR beta CDR3 amplification by immunoSEQ multiplex PCR extended to 54 Vbeta and 13 Jbeta. TCRdb reprocessed the immunoSEQ multiplex PCR reads via MiXCR and lists one record per CDR3 protein. The sample has approximately 300,000 distinct CDR3 sequences; roughly 90% are singletons. This clonotype was picked up one time. Trimming left V 10 bases short and J 8 bases short, with 14 bases between. The CDR3 covers 12 residues. Germline loops: CDR1 SNHLY, CDR2 FYNNEI. From blood CD8+ and CD4+ T cells, the TCR beta chain was sequenced. The CD8+ and CD4+ T cells were negatively isolated, with the TEMRA cells enriched by FACS.

The clonotype comes from a human donor with multiple sclerosis. Sequenced sample: CD8+ T cells from PBMCs. The chain couples TRBV2 to TRBJ1-4; D is uncertain. DNA of the CDR3: TGTGCCACCGGTCCGGATGGGGAAAAACTGTTTTTT. Its protein product is CATGPDGEKLFF.